The entry below gives a single TCR beta chain sequence along with its context. As yet, its antigen is unknown. Trimming took off 5 bases at V and 6 bases at J, with 15 bases between the two ends. This CDR3 contains 14 residues. Germline values: CDR1 MNHNY, CDR2 SVGAGI (reference sequence). The sample belongs to a study of blood T cells in healthy people across ages. A second PCR of roughly 7 to 11 cycles used a sample-barcoded 5' primer and a J-beta primer mix. TCRdb passed the 5' RACE reads through MiXCR, listing each CDR3 protein once. This repertoire shows about 2 million distinct CDR3 sequences, less than 50% found once; its top ten account for less than 2.5%. Notes on the study in general: Diversity estimates drawn from one million T cells were deemed underestimates.

Sequenced: blood. The clonotype comes from a woman aged 40 to 55 in good health. The rearrangement links TRBV6-6 to TRBJ2-3; D is perhaps TRBD1 (5 bases). The CDR3 loop reads CASSTRAAGDTQYF. The CDR3 nucleotides read TGTGCCAGCAGTACCAGGGCCGCCGGGGATACGCAGTATTTT.